Many counts were recorded for the clone carrying this T cell receptor beta chain. Its antigen is unidentified. This entry belongs to a study of neurological immune-mediated disorders. Among the participants, healthy controls were blood bank volunteers in Maryland, USA. A single record per CDR3 protein comes from TCRdb applying MiXCR to the 5' RACE reads. Here the sample spans 77,000 or so distinct CDR3 sequences, roughly 9% being singletons. General study points: Multiple sclerosis patients had less TCR clonal expansion than even healthy controls, unlike HTLV-1-associated myelopathy.

V was clipped by 0 bases and J by 0 bases, with 3 bases between them. The V gene's germline CDR1 is GTSNPN and CDR2 SVGIG (reference sequence). This CDR3 contains 13 residues. V usage is TRBV30 and J usage is TRBJ1-3; D gene unclear. Material: PBMCs. The receptor was derived from a man aged 50 to 60 in good health. This chain's CDR3 is CAWSVNSGNTIYF. The CDR3 nucleotides are TGTGCCTGGAGTGTAAACTCTGGAAACACCATATATTTT.